The T cell receptor (beta chain) under discussion was sequenced for a study of human T cells and chemical hapten exposure. Whole-study context: Chiefly women, the patients showed alopecia areata, totalis or universalis.

In the authors' workflow: A per-sample median of roughly 96,000 TCRs was observed, with a range of about 20,000 to 750,000. TCRdb reprocessed the RACE reads with MiXCR, giving one entry per CDR3 protein. The V and J calls come from TCRdb's annotation, not from the publication. The sample yields around 120,000 distinct CDR3 sequences, 13% seen once. In germline, CDR1 is LNHNV, CDR2 YYDKDF (reference sequence). The length of the CDR3 is 16 residues. V dropped 5 bases and J dropped 0 bases, with 14 bases sitting between them. Time point in this sample: pre-sensitization, week 0. The treatment is: therapeutic diphenylcyclopropenone sensitization with weekly scalp DPC. At patch-test visits, sampling came before the patch test. Study conclusions and caveats: No change in TCRs above 1 in 1000 frequency was produced by DPC sensitization.

This clonotype appeared many times. The antigen remains undetermined. The sequencing used whole blood, collected in connection with sensitization to the hapten diphenylcyclopropenone (DPC). The rearrangement joins TRBV15 to TRBJ1-5; D call uncertain. The receptor comes from a woman between 18 and 29 years old with alopecia areata. Some clones in this sample may be carry-over from other donors' samples. For the CDR3, the DNA is TGTGCCACCAGCCGACGACTCACATATAGCAATCAGCCCCAGCATTTT. Protein sequence: CATSRRLTYSNQPQHF.